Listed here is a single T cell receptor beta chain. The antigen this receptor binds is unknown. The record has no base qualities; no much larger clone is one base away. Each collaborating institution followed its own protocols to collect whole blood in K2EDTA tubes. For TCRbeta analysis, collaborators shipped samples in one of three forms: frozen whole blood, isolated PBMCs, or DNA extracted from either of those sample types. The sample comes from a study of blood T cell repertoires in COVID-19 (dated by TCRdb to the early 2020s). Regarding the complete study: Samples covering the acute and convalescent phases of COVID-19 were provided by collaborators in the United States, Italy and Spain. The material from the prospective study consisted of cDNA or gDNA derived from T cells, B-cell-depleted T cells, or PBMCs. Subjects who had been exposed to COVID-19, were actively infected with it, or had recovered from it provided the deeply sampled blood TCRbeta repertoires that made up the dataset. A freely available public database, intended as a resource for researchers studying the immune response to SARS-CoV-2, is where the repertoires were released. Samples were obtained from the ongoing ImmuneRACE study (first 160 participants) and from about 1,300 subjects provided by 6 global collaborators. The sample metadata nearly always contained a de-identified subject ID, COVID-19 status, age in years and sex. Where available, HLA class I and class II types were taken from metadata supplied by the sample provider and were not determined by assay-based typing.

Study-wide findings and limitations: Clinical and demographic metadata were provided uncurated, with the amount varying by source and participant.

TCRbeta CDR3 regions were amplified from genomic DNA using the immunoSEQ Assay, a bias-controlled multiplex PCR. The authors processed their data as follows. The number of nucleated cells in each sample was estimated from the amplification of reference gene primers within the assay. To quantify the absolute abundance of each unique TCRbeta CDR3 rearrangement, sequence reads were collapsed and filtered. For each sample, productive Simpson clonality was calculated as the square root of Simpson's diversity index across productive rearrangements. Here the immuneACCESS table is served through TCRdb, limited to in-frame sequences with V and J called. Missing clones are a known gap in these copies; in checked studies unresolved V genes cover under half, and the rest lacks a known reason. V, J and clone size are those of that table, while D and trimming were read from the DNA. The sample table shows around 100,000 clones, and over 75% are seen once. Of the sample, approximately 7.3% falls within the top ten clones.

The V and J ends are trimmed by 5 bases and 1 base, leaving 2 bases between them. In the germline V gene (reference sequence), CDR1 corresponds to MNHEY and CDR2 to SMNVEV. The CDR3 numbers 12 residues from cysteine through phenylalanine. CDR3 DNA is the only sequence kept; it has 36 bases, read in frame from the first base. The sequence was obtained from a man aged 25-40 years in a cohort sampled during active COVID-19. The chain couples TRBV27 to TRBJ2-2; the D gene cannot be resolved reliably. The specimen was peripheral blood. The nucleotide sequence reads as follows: TGTGCCAGCAGTCAGAACACCGGGGAGCTGTTTTTT. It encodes CASSQNTGELFF.